Following are 25 T cell receptor beta chains from one sample sequenced in a study of cytomegalovirus exposure and HLA in healthy donors. The PCR had 60 Vbeta and 13 Jbeta primers. The method was immunoSEQ multiplex PCR; TCRdb's version includes in-frame clones alone and lacks a portion of them. In the table there are some 140,000 clones, around 85% of which are singletons. Input material: PBMCs. The receptor source for this set is a woman aged 50 to 65 in good health and CMV-seropositive.

The rearrangement joins TRBV9 to TRBJ2-3, with TRBD1 as a possible D gene (6 bases). V shed 2 bases and J shed 4 bases, with 11 bases lying between them. The germline CDR1 and CDR2 sequences are SGDLS and YYNGEE. This CDR3 contains 14 residues. The CDR3 here is CASSVGRGADTQYF. The CDR3 DNA follows: TGTGCCAGCAGCGTCGGCAGGGGTGCAGATACGCAGTATTTT.

This chain links TRBV19 with TRBJ2-2, with 7 positions matching TRBD1. J gave up 5 bases and V 3 bases, and 9 bases lay outside the gene matches. CDR1 LNHDA and CDR2 SQIVND come from the germline V gene (reference sequence). CDR3 length: 16 amino acids. The CDR3 nucleotides are TGTGCCAGTAGTATCCGGCAGGGGGTCTCTACCGGGGAGCTGTTTTTT. Amino acids: CASSIRQGVSTGELFF. The full variable domain, with the rest looked up from reference TRBV19 and TRBJ2-2, is DGGITQSPKYLFRKEGQNVTLSCEQNLNHDAMYWYRQDPGQGLRLIYYSQIVNDFQKGDIAEGYSVSREKKESFPLTVTSAQKNPTAFYLCASSIRQGVSTGELFFGEGSRLTVL.

CDR3 residues: CASSLVPGGTNTEAFF. The CDR3 DNA reads as TGTGCCAGCAGCTTAGTGCCCGGGGGGACGAACACTGAAGCTTTCTTT. The chain has TRBV7-6 and TRBJ1-1; possible D gene TRBD1, 5 bases. Trimming left V 1 base short and J 1 base short, with 13 bases between. Germline V gene sequence: CDR1 SGHVS, CDR2 FNYEAQ. The CDR3 has 16 amino acids.

V is TRBV7-3 and J is TRBJ2-3; 9 nucleotides line up with TRBD2. V lost 4 bases to trimming and J lost 3 bases; unmatched junction nucleotides: 8. Germline V gene data show CDR1 as SGHTA and CDR2 as FQGTGA. CDR3 length: 16 amino acids. The CDR3 protein is CASSSTGGLATDTQYF. The CDR3 DNA is TGTGCCAGCAGCTCAACCGGGGGACTAGCAACAGATACGCAGTATTTT. The full variable domain, completed using reference TRBV7-3 and TRBJ2-3, is GAGVSQTPSNKVTEKGKYVELRCDPISGHTALYWYRQSLGQGPEFLIYFQGTGAADDSGLPNDRFFAVRPEGSVSTLKIQRTERGDSAVYLCASSSTGGLATDTQYFGPGTRLTVL.

V gene TRBV7-9 combines with J gene TRBJ2-1; no clear D gene. The CDR3 covers 11 residues. Per germline, CDR1 SEHNR and CDR2 FQNEAQ (reference sequence). V was cut by 0 bases and J by 10 bases, with 4 bases left in between. CDR3 loop: CASSLAGEQFF. Here the CDR3 DNA reads TGTGCCAGCAGCTTAGCCGGGGAGCAGTTCTTC.

CDR3 DNA: TGTGCCAGCCGGGGATACAATGAGCAGTTCTTC. This encodes CASRGYNEQFF. This rearrangement joins TRBV19 to TRBJ2-1; maybe TRBD2 (5 bases). The CDR3 contains 11 residues. Trimming pared 9 bases from V and 4 bases from J, leaving 7 bases between. Germline lookup yields CDR1 LNHDA and CDR2 SQIVND (reference sequence).

The rearrangement joins TRBV6-5 to TRBJ2-5, with 11 positions matching TRBD1. Per germline, CDR1 MNHEY and CDR2 SVGAGI. The CDR3 totals 15 residues. Trimming removed 8 bases from V and 3 bases from J; junction bases left unmatched: 8. Here the CDR3 reads CASPMLGQGEETQYF. As DNA, the CDR3 is TGTGCCAGCCCTATGCTGGGACAGGGGGAAGAGACCCAGTACTTC.

This clone was seen only a few times. The chain employs TRBV25-1 and TRBJ1-2; TRBD1 matches 9 bases. CDR3 length: 16 amino acids. From germline, CDR1 is MGHDK and CDR2 SYGVNS. Trimming took 3 bases from V and 0 from J; bases not matched to a gene: 5. In DNA form, the CDR3 reads TGTGCCAGCAGTGACGGACAGGGGCTGTCTAACTATGGCTACACCTTC. It is translated as CASSDGQGLSNYGYTF.

V gene TRBV4-2 combines with J gene TRBJ1-2, with D uncertain. V was pared by 3 bases and J by 1 base, with 9 bases between. There are 14 residues in the CDR3. In germline, CDR1 is LGHNA, CDR2 YNFKEQ. The CDR3 spells CASSQVTDNYGYTF. CDR3 bases: TGTGCCAGCAGCCAGGTCACTGATAACTATGGCTACACCTTC.

V and J are TRBV5-6 and TRBJ1-2; weak D call: TRBD1 (5 bases). The CDR3 is made up of 15 amino acids. V lost 4 bases and J 2 bases, leaving 15 bases between the germline ends. From germline, CDR1 is SGHDT and CDR2 YYEEEE. CDR3 sequence reads: CASSRLIGVNYGYTF. CDR3 DNA sequence: TGTGCCAGCAGCCGTCTTATAGGGGTGAACTATGGCTACACCTTC.

This clone showed up just once. The chain joins TRBV5-4 to TRBJ1-2; 12 nucleotides line up with TRBD1. J was trimmed by 6 bases and V by 4 bases; bases with no gene match: 10. The length of the CDR3 is 16 residues. In germline, CDR1 is SGHNT, CDR2 YYREEE (reference sequence). The CDR3 spells CASSRDRGRVLDGYTF. The CDR3 DNA reads TGTGCCAGCAGCCGGGACAGGGGGCGAGTTTTGGATGGCTACACCTTC.

The chain employs TRBV2 and TRBJ2-7; D is undetermined. Trimming removed 6 bases at V and 7 bases at J, with 16 bases between. CDR3 size: 13 residues. Germline lookup yields CDR1 SNHLY and CDR2 FYNNEI. CDR3 sequence: CASRTTLLREQYF. The DNA for the CDR3 is TGTGCCAGCAGGACAACCCTCCTACGGGAGCAGTACTTC.

The chain carries TRBV6-1 and TRBJ1-1, with 8 bases identical to TRBD1. Germline-derived CDR1 and CDR2 are MNHNS and SASEGT. Trimming took 3 bases from V and 5 from J; bases not matched to a gene: 8. The CDR3 consists of 15 residues. CDR3 coding DNA: TGTGCCAGCAGTGAGGCAGGGGGCGCGGGAACTGAAGCTTTCTTT. Its translation: CASSEAGGAGTEAFF.

This chain links TRBV7-3 with TRBJ2-1; 9 bases align to TRBD2. V gave up 2 bases and J gave up 7 bases; unmatched junction bases: 9. Germline V gene sequence: CDR1 SGHTA, CDR2 FQGTGA. The CDR3 has 16 amino acids. CDR3 residues: CASSLYGGGAGNEQFF. CDR3 nucleotides: TGTGCCAGCAGCTTATACGGCGGGGGGGCGGGTAATGAGCAGTTCTTC.

V is TRBV6-6 and J is TRBJ2-7; a weak D match, TRBD1 (6 bases). The germline V gene has CDR1 MNHNY and CDR2 SVGAGI (reference sequence). V was trimmed by 0 bases and J by 4 bases, leaving 13 bases between them. The CDR3 has 15 amino acids. The CDR3 sequence: CASSYSAGVGYEQYF. The CDR3 bases are TGTGCCAGCAGTTACTCAGCAGGGGTTGGATACGAGCAGTACTTC.

The chain carries TRBV11-2 and TRBJ2-5, with 8 bases that match TRBD2. Trimming removed 10 bases from V and 5 bases from J; junction bases left unmatched: 15. The CDR3 covers 15 residues. CDR1 and CDR2 (germline): SGHAT, FQNNGV. As DNA, the CDR3 is TGTGCCACCAACCGGGGGGGGCTAGTTGGGGAGACCCAGTACTTC. Encoded protein: CATNRGGLVGETQYF.

The chain links TRBV19 to TRBJ1-5; 9 bases match TRBD1. V shed 10 bases, J shed 7 bases, and the junction held 5 bases outside the gene matches. The CDR3 totals 12 residues. Germline loops: CDR1 LNHDA, CDR2 SQIVND (reference sequence). The CDR3 DNA is TGTGCCACCGGACAGGGGAACCAGCCCCAGCATTTT. Translated, it gives CATGQGNQPQHF.

This chain connects TRBV4-1 to TRBJ2-7; 7 bases are a match to TRBD2. J was trimmed by 10 bases and V by 0 bases; bases with no gene match: 6. This CDR3 region has 13 residues. Germline CDR1 is MGHRA and CDR2 is YSYEKL. CDR3 in DNA: TGCGCCAGCAGCCAAGATCGGGGGGTGCATCAGTACTTC. This translates into CASSQDRGVHQYF.

The J gene is TRBJ1-6, the V gene TRBV2; TRBD1 matches at 8 bases. The CDR3 extends over 14 amino acids. After removal of 7 bases from V and 10 bases from J, the junction contained 9 bases not matched to a gene. Germline V gene data show CDR1 as SNHLY and CDR2 as FYNNEI. CDR3 sequence reads: CASKETTGESPLHF. The CDR3, as DNA: TGTGCCAGCAAGGAGACGACAGGGGAATCACCCCTCCACTTT. The full variable domain, its missing parts supplied by reference TRBV2 and TRBJ1-6, is EPEVTQTPSHQVTQMGQEVILRCVPISNHLYFYWYRQILGQKVEFLVSFYNNEISEKSEIFDDQFSVERPDGSNFTLKIRSTKLEDSAMYFCASKETTGESPLHFGNGTRLTVT.

This clone came up once. The chain recombines TRBV7-2 with TRBJ1-4; D call uncertain. The CDR3 is made up of 16 amino acids. V was cut by 4 bases and J by 0 bases, with 12 bases left in between. The germline CDR1 and CDR2 sequences are SGHTA and FQGNSA. The CDR3 is CASSSLVSATNEKLFF. The DNA for the CDR3 is TGTGCCAGCAGCTCCCTCGTATCCGCAACTAATGAAAAACTGTTTTTT.

This chain links TRBV7-2 with TRBJ2-1, with D perhaps TRBD2 (6 bases). The CDR3 loop spans 16 amino acids. V was clipped by 1 base and J by 0 bases, with 10 bases between them. Germline CDR1 and CDR2: SGHTA and FQGNSA. The CDR3 DNA reads TGTGCCAGCAGCTTAGATCCCGGGAGCTCCTACAATGAGCAGTTCTTC. This codes for CASSLDPGSSYNEQFF. The whole variable domain, filled in from reference TRBV7-2 and TRBJ2-1, reads GAGVSQSPSNKVTEKGKDVELRCDPISGHTALYWYRQSLGQGLEFLIYFQGNSAPDKSGLPSDRFSAERTGGSVSTLTIQRTQQEDSAVYLCASSLDPGSSYNEQFFGPGTRLTVL.

The rearrangement uses TRBV11-2 and TRBJ1-5; TRBD1 is a possible D gene (6 bases). Germline assignment: CDR1 SGHAT and CDR2 FQNNGV. Trimming stripped 5 bases from V and 7 bases from J, with 18 bases between. The length of the CDR3 is 15 residues. DNA for the CDR3: TGTGCCAGCAGCGACTTACAGGGAAGTGGGCAGCCCCAGCATTTT. This translates into CASSDLQGSGQPQHF.

This sequence joins TRBV15 and TRBJ2-3; 7 bases are a match to TRBD2. From germline, CDR1 is LNHNV and CDR2 YYDKDF (reference sequence). CDR3 length: 12 amino acids. With V trimmed by 6 bases and J by 7 bases, 4 bases remained unmatched. Written as DNA, the CDR3 is TGTGCCACCAGAGGGGAGGGAAATACGCAGTATTTT. Amino acid sequence: CATRGEGNTQYF.

The chain recombines TRBV20-1 with TRBJ2-5; maybe TRBD2 (5 bases). The CDR3 length is 10 residues. Germline CDR1 DFQATT, CDR2 SNEGSKA (reference sequence). V lost 3 bases and J 7 bases, leaving 6 bases between the germline ends. The CDR3 nucleotides are TGCAGTGCTAGCGAGGGGACCCAGTACTTC. Protein sequence: CSASEGTQYF.

The V gene is TRBV14, the J gene TRBJ2-7, with 8 bases fitting TRBD1. V was pared by 0 bases and J by 2 bases, with 12 bases of the junction left unmatched. The CDR3 spans 18 residues. Per germline, CDR1 SGHDN and CDR2 FVKESK. The CDR3 loop reads CASSQDRWQGAKTYEQYF. The CDR3, as DNA: TGTGCCAGCAGCCAAGATCGATGGCAGGGGGCGAAGACCTACGAGCAGTACTTC.